These T cell receptor beta chains were read from a single sample in a study of blood T cell repertoires in COVID-19. Produced via immunoSEQ multiplex PCR; TCRdb's table is partial and in-frame only. The table records 150,000 to 200,000 clones, roughly 79% of them present only once. Material: peripheral blood. These receptors all stem from a woman aged 70-85 years with acute or convalescent COVID-19. Both conserved end residues are part of each CDR3. The D gene is left open where the match is weak. Rows give clone size only sometimes, using once, few, many, or a class for an expanded clone.

CDR3 protein: CASKWVAGAAGELFF; CDR3 DNA: TGCGCCAGCAAATGGGTAGCGGGAGCTGCCGGGGAGCTGTTTTTT; V gene: TRBV5-1; D gene: TRBD2; J gene: TRBJ2-2; clone size: NA
CDR3 protein: CASSYGGERELFF; CDR3 DNA: TGTGCCAGCAGTTACGGGGGGGAGAGGGAGCTGTTTTTT; V gene: TRBV6-6; D gene: TRBD2; J gene: TRBJ2-2; clone size: NA
CDR3 protein: CASSLESSGRSQFF; CDR3 DNA: TGTGCCAGCAGCTTGGAATCGAGCGGGAGGTCTCAGTTCTTC; V gene: TRBV5-4; D gene: TRBD2; J gene: TRBJ2-1; clone size: NA
CDR3 protein: CASSIAPGQVYNEQFF; CDR3 DNA: TGTGCCAGTAGTATAGCCCCCGGACAGGTCTACAATGAGCAGTTCTTC; V gene: TRBV19; D gene: TRBD1; J gene: TRBJ2-1; clone size: NA
CDR3 protein: CASSGRDYLNEQFF; CDR3 DNA: TGTGCCAGCAGTGGTCGGGACTACCTCAATGAGCAGTTCTTC; V gene: TRBV2; D gene: TRBD2; J gene: TRBJ2-1; clone size: NA
CDR3 protein: CASTHEAQESYGYTF; CDR3 DNA: TGTGCCAGCACCCACGAAGCCCAAGAATCCTATGGCTACACCTTC; V gene: TRBV2; D gene: NA; J gene: TRBJ1-2; clone size: NA
CDR3 protein: CASSTSTGAEGTQYF; CDR3 DNA: TGTGCCAGTAGTACATCAACAGGGGCGGAGGGGACCCAGTACTTC; V gene: TRBV19; D gene: NA; J gene: TRBJ2-5; clone size: NA
CDR3 protein: CASTGQAHSYEQYF; CDR3 DNA: TGTGCCAGCACGGGACAGGCTCACTCCTACGAGCAGTACTTC; V gene: TRBV6-5; D gene: TRBD1; J gene: TRBJ2-7; clone size: NA
CDR3 protein: CASSSQGEGYTF; CDR3 DNA: TGTGCCAGCTCCTCTCAGGGGGAAGGCTACACCTTC; V gene: TRBV18; D gene: TRBD1; J gene: TRBJ1-2; clone size: few
CDR3 protein: CASSPGRVENSPLHF; CDR3 DNA: TGTGCCAGCTCACCGGGCAGGGTTGAAAATTCACCCCTCCACTTT; V gene: TRBV18; D gene: NA; J gene: TRBJ1-6; clone size: NA
CDR3 protein: CASSVAPGSNEKLFF; CDR3 DNA: TGTGCCAGCAGCGTAGCTCCGGGGTCCAACGAAAAACTGTTTTTT; V gene: TRBV9; D gene: NA; J gene: TRBJ1-4; clone size: NA
CDR3 protein: CASSEQGFGNQPQHF; CDR3 DNA: TGTGCCAGCAGTGAACAGGGGTTTGGCAATCAGCCCCAGCATTTT; V gene: TRBV6-1; D gene: NA; J gene: TRBJ1-5; clone size: NA
CDR3 protein: CASSPPSSGYEQFF; CDR3 DNA: TGTGCCAGCTCACCACCGTCCTCAGGGTATGAGCAGTTCTTC; V gene: TRBV18; D gene: NA; J gene: TRBJ2-1; clone size: many
CDR3 protein: CATSRRPGLIPGELFF; CDR3 DNA: TGTGCCACCAGCAGGCGACCAGGACTAATTCCCGGGGAGCTGTTTTTT; V gene: TRBV15; D gene: NA; J gene: TRBJ2-2; clone size: NA
CDR3 protein: CASSSQGTGELFF; CDR3 DNA: TGTGCCAGCAGCTCACAGGGTACCGGGGAGCTGTTTTTT; V gene: TRBV7-3; D gene: NA; J gene: TRBJ2-2; clone size: NA
CDR3 protein: CASSRHRQANQPQHF; CDR3 DNA: TGTGCCAGCAGCCGCCACCGACAGGCCAATCAGCCCCAGCATTTT; V gene: TRBV7-8; D gene: NA; J gene: TRBJ1-5; clone size: NA
CDR3 protein: CATQGMSTEAFF; CDR3 DNA: TGTGCCACCCAGGGTATGTCCACTGAAGCTTTCTTT; V gene: TRBV24-1; D gene: NA; J gene: TRBJ1-1; clone size: many
CDR3 protein: CASSWSSGRREQFF; CDR3 DNA: TGTGCCAGCAGTTGGTCTAGCGGGAGGCGTGAGCAGTTCTTC; V gene: TRBV6-6; D gene: TRBD2; J gene: TRBJ2-1; clone size: NA
CDR3 protein: CASSPTSGDTGELFF; CDR3 DNA: TGTGCCAGCAGTCCGACTAGCGGGGACACCGGGGAGCTGTTTTTT; V gene: TRBV27; D gene: TRBD2; J gene: TRBJ2-2; clone size: NA
CDR3 protein: CASSLVGSSYEQYF; CDR3 DNA: TGTGCCAGCAGCTTGGTAGGGAGCTCCTACGAGCAGTACTTC; V gene: TRBV5-6; D gene: NA; J gene: TRBJ2-7; clone size: NA
CDR3 protein: CASSLSGTSGTEQFF; CDR3 DNA: TGCGCCAGCAGCTTATCCGGGACTAGTGGTACTGAGCAGTTCTTC; V gene: TRBV5-1; D gene: TRBD2; J gene: TRBJ2-1; clone size: NA
CDR3 protein: CASSPSDSFPGELFF; CDR3 DNA: TGTGCCAGTAGTCCCTCAGACTCCTTCCCCGGGGAGCTGTTTTTT; V gene: TRBV19; D gene: NA; J gene: TRBJ2-2; clone size: NA
CDR3 protein: CASTHEGGLGYGYTF; CDR3 DNA: TGTGCCAGCACCCATGAGGGAGGGTTGGGCTATGGCTACACCTTC; V gene: TRBV5-6; D gene: NA; J gene: TRBJ1-2; clone size: NA
CDR3 protein: CASSPGTGGQPQHF; CDR3 DNA: TGTGCCAGCAGTCCCGGGACAGGGGGTCAGCCCCAGCATTTT; V gene: TRBV27; D gene: TRBD1; J gene: TRBJ1-5; clone size: NA
CDR3 protein: CASTPRTGPEAFF; CDR3 DNA: TGTGCCAGCACTCCCCGGACAGGGCCGGAAGCTTTCTTT; V gene: TRBV6-6; D gene: TRBD1; J gene: TRBJ1-1; clone size: NA
CDR3 protein: CSVDSQGGNTIYF; CDR3 DNA: TGCAGCGTTGATTCCCAGGGGGGAAACACCATATATTTT; V gene: TRBV29-1; D gene: NA; J gene: TRBJ1-3; clone size: NA
CDR3 protein: CASLRGGIGSPLHF; CDR3 DNA: TGTGCCTCTTTGAGAGGGGGTATCGGTTCACCCCTCCACTTT; V gene: TRBV6-5; D gene: NA; J gene: TRBJ1-6; clone size: NA
CDR3 protein: CASSYNGKQPQHF; CDR3 DNA: TGTGCCAGCAGTTATAACGGGAAACAGCCCCAGCATTTT; V gene: TRBV6-5; D gene: NA; J gene: TRBJ1-5; clone size: NA